These 22 T cell receptor beta chains came from one sample sequenced in a study of radiation and T cells in renal cell carcinoma. Generated by immunoSEQ multiplex PCR, the TCRdb table keeps only in-frame clones and is missing some. The repertoire has around 26,000 clones, roughly 64% of them found once; the top ten carry around a fifth. The treatment was: treatment-naive control, cytoreductive nephrectomy. The sample in question was tumor tissue, obtained from a patient whose treatment was nephrectomy without radiotherapy. The receptors originated from a man aged 35 to 55 with renal cell carcinoma.

The sample holds one count of this clone. V usage is TRBV5-1 and J usage is TRBJ2-7; 12 bases agree with TRBD2. This CDR3 is 15 amino acids long. CDR1 SGHRS and CDR2 YFSETQ come from the germline V gene. Trimming took 5 bases from V and 0 from J; bases not matched to a gene: 3. DNA for the CDR3: TGCGCCAGCAGTCCGACTAGCGGGAGCTCCTACGAGCAGTACGTC. It specifies CASSPTSGSSYEQYV.

To note about this clone: One end of the junction fails to match germline, which may point to a read error. This rearrangement joins TRBV28 to TRBJ1-4, with D perhaps matching TRBD1 (5 bases). Germline V gives CDR1 MDHEN, CDR2 SYDVKM. The CDR3 contains 15 residues. CDR3 DNA: TGTGCCAGCAGTTTAAAACCCGGGACCTATGAAACACTGTTTTTT. Encoded protein: CASSLKPGTYETLFF.

Sample share makes this clone medium-sized (0.01 to 0.1%). The chain combines TRBV28 with TRBJ1-5; 8 bases align to TRBD1. This CDR3 is 15 amino acids long. V shed 6 bases, J shed 3 bases, and the junction held 7 bases outside the gene matches. Per the germline V gene, CDR1 is MDHEN and CDR2 is SYDVKM. CDR3: CASSSGTGHNQPQHF. Written as DNA, the CDR3 is TGTGCCAGCAGCTCCGGGACAGGACACAATCAGCCCCAGCATTTT.

This clone was observed a handful of times. The chain has TRBV5-1 and TRBJ1-2; D unresolved. The CDR3 totals 13 residues. Trimming removed 5 bases from V and 4 bases from J, with 12 bases in between. Germline V gives CDR1 SGHRS, CDR2 YFSETQ. CDR3 nucleotide sequence: TGCGCCAGCAGATATGAGCCCGCCTATGGCTACACCTTC. This gives the protein CASRYEPAYGYTF. Complete variable domain (other parts from reference TRBV5-1 and TRBJ1-2): KAGVTQTPRYLIKTRGQQVTLSCSPISGHRSVSWYQQTPGQGLQFLFEYFSETQRNKGNFPGRFSGRQFSNSRSEMNVSTLELGDSALYLCASRYEPAYGYTFGSGTRLTVV.

This sequence joins TRBV2 and TRBJ2-7; D is unresolved. The CDR3 runs 11 residues. Germline V gene sequence: CDR1 SNHLY, CDR2 FYNNEI. V was trimmed by 4 bases and J by 6 bases, leaving 7 bases between them. The CDR3, as DNA: TGTGCCAGCAGTGGAGGCGGCGAGCAGTACTTC. This encodes CASSGGGEQYF. The full variable domain, in which reference TRBV2 and TRBJ2-7 provide the parts outside the CDR3, is EPEVTQTPSHQVTQMGQEVILRCVPISNHLYFYWYRQILGQKVEFLVSFYNNEISEKSEIFDDQFSVERPDGSNFTLKIRSTKLEDSAMYFCASSGGGEQYFGPGTRLTVT.

V usage is TRBV29-1 and J usage is TRBJ1-2; 7 bases are shared with TRBD1. The CDR3 consists of 13 residues. V dropped 7 bases and J dropped 6; count of bases not matched to a gene: 11. The germline CDR1 and CDR2 sequences are SQVTM and ANQGSEA. The CDR3 loop is CSAPGGGANGYTF. Written as DNA, the CDR3 is TGCAGCGCCCCAGGGGGGGGCGCGAATGGCTACACCTTC.

The chain is built from TRBV2 and TRBJ2-5; 12 positions match TRBD2. The CDR3 is made up of 16 amino acids. V dropped 4 bases and J dropped 1; count of bases not matched to a gene: 4. Germline values: CDR1 SNHLY, CDR2 FYNNEI. CDR3 loop: CASSGGTSGFQETQYF. In nucleotides, the CDR3 is TGTGCCAGCAGTGGGGGGACTAGCGGGTTCCAAGAGACCCAGTACTTC. Full variable domain (outside the CDR3, taken from reference TRBV2 and TRBJ2-5): EPEVTQTPSHQVTQMGQEVILRCVPISNHLYFYWYRQILGQKVEFLVSFYNNEISEKSEIFDDQFSVERPDGSNFTLKIRSTKLEDSAMYFCASSGGTSGFQETQYFGPGTRLLVL.

This sequence joins TRBV6-6 and TRBJ2-1; possibly TRBD2 for D (5 bases). Germline CDR1 is MNHNY and CDR2 is SVGAGI (reference sequence). The V and J ends lost 0 bases and 15 bases respectively, with 12 bases between them. The CDR3 has 12 residues. The chain's CDR3 is CASSYSEERGFF. DNA for the CDR3: TGTGCCAGCAGTTACTCGGAGGAACGAGGGTTCTTC.

This clone has only a few counts. The J gene is TRBJ1-2, the V gene TRBV6-1; perhaps TRBD1 as D (6 bases). Germline CDR1 is MNHNS and CDR2 is SASEGT. The CDR3 contains 17 residues. V dropped 3 bases and J dropped 0 bases, with 17 bases sitting between them. CDR3 loop: CASSDQGIGAANYGYTF. DNA for the CDR3: TGTGCCAGCAGTGATCAGGGGATAGGTGCGGCTAACTATGGCTACACCTTC.

This clone occurred a few times. The rearrangement uses TRBV13 and TRBJ2-1; D is unclear. Germline V lookup: CDR1 PRHDT, CDR2 FYEKMQ (reference sequence). V was pared by 6 bases and J by 6 bases, with 9 bases between. This CDR3 is 12 amino acids long. Here the CDR3 reads CASSDALNEQFF. The CDR3 DNA follows: TGTGCCAGCAGTGATGCCCTCAATGAGCAGTTCTTC.

This clone was counted only a few times. The V call is TRBV7-2, the J call TRBJ1-2, with D maybe TRBD1 (6 bases). Germline V gene data show CDR1 as SGHTA and CDR2 as FQGNSA. With 3 bases removed from V and 6 bases from J, the gap between germline ends came to 8 bases. The CDR3 consists of 12 residues. The DNA for the CDR3 is TGTGCCAGCAGCTTGGGGGCGGATGGCTACACCTTC. Translated: CASSLGADGYTF.

V usage is TRBV18 and J usage is TRBJ1-4; TRBD1 aligns across 8 bases. Germline CDR1 and CDR2: KGHSH and LQKENI. V lost 3 bases, J lost 3 bases, and 9 bases stayed unmatched. The CDR3 runs 17 residues. CDR3 sequence (DNA): TGTGCCAGCTCACCGTTGGACAGGGTGGTATCTAATGAAAAACTGTTTTTT. This gives the protein CASSPLDRVVSNEKLFF.

The chain recombines TRBV9 with TRBJ1-1; possible D gene TRBD1, 5 bases. Deletions cut 0 bases from V and 5 bases from J, with 14 bases between. Germline CDR1 reads SGDLS; CDR2 reads YYNGEE. There are 15 residues in the CDR3. The CDR3: CASSVASGRWTEAFF. DNA of the CDR3: TGTGCCAGCAGCGTAGCCTCAGGGAGATGGACTGAAGCTTTCTTT.

Only a few counts were recorded for this clone. The rearrangement links TRBV4-1 to TRBJ2-7, with 7 bases aligning to TRBD1. The CDR3 totals 16 residues. Per germline, CDR1 MGHRA and CDR2 YSYEKL. Trimming at V came to 0 bases and at J to 3 bases, leaving 8 bases not matched to a gene. DNA of the CDR3: TGCGCCAGCAGCCAAGAGCACAGGGGCAACTACTACGAGCAGTACTTC. Translated: CASSQEHRGNYYEQYF.

This clone was found many times. V usage is TRBV7-9 and J usage is TRBJ1-6; the D gene is possibly TRBD1 (5 bases). V lost 8 bases and J 7 bases, leaving 15 bases between the germline ends. This CDR3 region has 14 residues. Per germline, CDR1 SEHNR and CDR2 FQNEAQ (reference sequence). CDR3 protein: CASDQGSQNSPLHF. CDR3 DNA: TGTGCCAGCGATCAGGGATCACAGAATTCACCCCTCCACTTT. The entire variable domain, with the rest obtained from reference TRBV7-9 and TRBJ1-6, is as follows: DTGVSQNPRHKITKRGQNVTFRCDPISEHNRLYWYRQTLGQGPEFLTYFQNEAQLEKSRLLSDRFSAERPKGSFSTLEIQRTEQGDSAMYLCASDQGSQNSPLHFGNGTRLTVT.

The chain combines TRBV15 with TRBJ2-7; D is undetermined. The CDR3 has 17 residues. Germline loops: CDR1 LNHNV, CDR2 YYDKDF (reference sequence). V lost 0 bases to trimming and J lost 3 bases, with 18 bases between them. The CDR3 loop is CATSRDSGRFRHYEQYV. The CDR3 DNA follows: TGTGCCACCAGCAGAGATTCGGGCAGGTTTAGGCACTACGAGCAGTACGTC.

This chain connects TRBV7-9 to TRBJ2-1; weak D call: TRBD2 (7 bases). V shed 4 bases and J shed 8 bases, with 12 bases lying between them. CDR3 length equals 13 residues. Per the germline V gene, CDR1 is SEHNR and CDR2 is FQNEAQ (reference sequence). The DNA of the CDR3 is TGTGCCAGCAGCTCGGGGGGCTGGGATGAGCAGTTCTTC. Amino acid sequence: CASSSGGWDEQFF. Filled out from reference TRBV7-9 and TRBJ2-1, the complete variable domain reads DTGVSQNPRHKITKRGQNVTFRCDPISEHNRLYWYRQTLGQGPEFLTYFQNEAQLEKSRLLSDRFSAERPKGSFSTLEIQRTEQGDSAMYLCASSSGGWDEQFFGPGTRLTVL.

This chain joins TRBV4-1 and TRBJ2-3; perhaps TRBD1 as D (6 bases). Trimming left V 4 bases short and J 6 bases short, with 17 bases between. The CDR3 sequence is 15 residues long. CDR1 is MGHRA, CDR2 YSYEKL, per germline. The chain's CDR3 is CASSPRGRGDDTQYF. CDR3 sequence (DNA): TGCGCCAGCAGCCCCAGGGGCAGGGGAGACGATACGCAGTATTTT.

This clone came up a few times. The chain is built from TRBV15 and TRBJ2-5; 9 nucleotides line up with TRBD1. CDR1 is LNHNV and CDR2 is YYDKDF in the germline V gene (reference sequence). J gave up 4 bases and V 3 bases, and 3 bases lay outside the gene matches. CDR3 size: 14 residues. CDR3 residues: CATSSNRGRETQYF. CDR3 nucleotides: TGTGCCACCAGCAGTAACAGGGGGCGAGAGACCCAGTACTTC.

This rearrangement joins TRBV28 to TRBJ1-6; D may be TRBD1 (5 bases). Germline CDR1 is MDHEN and CDR2 is SYDVKM. The CDR3 contains 14 residues. Trimming pared 2 bases from V and 10 bases from J, leaving 12 bases between. The CDR3 coding sequence is TGTGCCAGCAGTTTAGGGGGGGAGAACTCACCCCTCCACTTT. Protein product: CASSLGGENSPLHF.

This clone was counted between two and nine times. V and J are TRBV19 and TRBJ1-6, with 7 bases identical to TRBD1. This CDR3 spans 15 amino acids. The germline V gene encodes CDR1 LNHDA and CDR2 SQIVND (reference sequence). J was trimmed by 10 bases and V by 4 bases; bases with no gene match: 10. The CDR3 DNA is TGTGCCAGTAGTACCTCGACAGGGATGGGCTCACCCCTCCACTTT. It encodes CASSTSTGMGSPLHF. The full variable domain, in which reference TRBV19 and TRBJ1-6 provide the parts outside the CDR3, is DGGITQSPKYLFRKEGQNVTLSCEQNLNHDAMYWYRQDPGQGLRLIYYSQIVNDFQKGDIAEGYSVSREKKESFPLTVTSAQKNPTAFYLCASSTSTGMGSPLHFGNGTRLTVT.

V gene TRBV5-1 combines with J gene TRBJ1-3; D remains ambiguous. The J call is uncertain, as TRBJ2-2 better fits the DNA end. The CDR3 spans 16 residues. The germline V gene encodes CDR1 SGHRS and CDR2 YFSETQ. The chain's CDR3 is CASTNLGLGNTGELFF. Written as DNA, the CDR3 is TGCGCCAGCACCAACCTAGGCTTGGGGAACACCGGGGAGCTGTTTTTT.